Each of the 21 T cell receptor beta chains below was sequenced from the same sample in a study of CD8 T cells in ankylosing spondylitis. TCRdb reprocessed the 5' RACE reads via MiXCR and lists one record per CDR3 protein. The repertoire includes fewer than 250,000 distinct CDR3 sequences, roughly 24% of them detected once, and roughly 6.7% sits in the top ten. The sample taken for sequencing was blood, either unsorted or a sorted T cell fraction (not recorded which). These TCRs come from a male donor with ankylosing spondylitis or in good health (not recorded which).

The chain recombines TRBV27 with TRBJ1-5, with TRBD1 matching over 9 bases. The CDR3 runs 13 residues. After removal of 6 bases from V and 7 bases from J, the junction contained 4 bases not matched to a gene. The V gene's germline CDR1 is MNHEY and CDR2 SMNVEV (reference sequence). The CDR3 sequence is CASSQTGGQPQHF. DNA for the CDR3: TGTGCCAGCAGCCAGACAGGGGGACAGCCCCAGCATTTT.

Many counts were recorded for this clonotype. The chain has TRBV20-1 and TRBJ2-1; 7 bases agree with TRBD2. This CDR3 is 14 amino acids long. The germline V gene encodes CDR1 DFQATT and CDR2 SNEGSKA (reference sequence). After removal of 3 bases from V and 1 base from J, the junction contained 3 bases not matched to a gene. The CDR3 is CSARQRGSYNEQFF. CDR3 sequence (DNA): TGCAGTGCTAGGCAGCGGGGTTCCTACAATGAGCAGTTCTTC.

This clonotype occurred many times. The V and J genes are TRBV12-3 or TRBV12-4 and TRBJ2-5; a weak D match, TRBD2 (6 bases). The CDR3 is 14 amino acids. Between the trimmed V and J ends, which lost 7 bases and 2 bases, there was a span of 14 bases. CDR3: CASTSGTGQETQYF. The CDR3 DNA reads TGTGCCAGCACTTCCGGGACTGGGCAAGAGACCCAGTACTTC.

This clonotype was picked up many times. The chain links TRBV5-1 to TRBJ2-1; 10 bases agree with TRBD2. The CDR3 covers 16 residues. Germline assignment: CDR1 SGHRS and CDR2 YFSETQ. With 3 bases clipped from V and 10 bases from J, the junction kept 13 bases outside the gene matches. CDR3 in DNA: TGCGCCAGCAGCTCGGTCACCCTAGCGGGGGTGGTAGAGCAGTTCTTC. It encodes CASSSVTLAGVVEQFF. Full variable domain (outside the CDR3, taken from reference TRBV5-1 and TRBJ2-1): KAGVTQTPRYLIKTRGQQVTLSCSPISGHRSVSWYQQTPGQGLQFLFEYFSETQRNKGNFPGRFSGRQFSNSRSEMNVSTLELGDSALYLCASSSVTLAGVVEQFFGPGTRLTVL.

This clonotype was seen many times. The CDR3 reads CASSFRENTEAFF. CDR3 sequence (DNA): TGTGCCAGCAGTTTCCGAGAGAACACTGAAGCTTTCTTT. J is TRBJ1-1 and V is TRBV12-3 or TRBV12-4; no firm D call. This CDR3 has 13 amino acids. The V end lost 3 bases, the J end lost 1 base, and 6 bases lay between the germline ends.

The chain recombines TRBV12-3 or TRBV12-4 with TRBJ1-5; the match to TRBD1 covers 9 bases. The CDR3 extends over 16 amino acids. The junction had 9 bases not matched to a gene; V was cut back by 4 bases and J by 5 bases. CDR3 in amino acids: CASSWGQGLRDQPQHF. CDR3 coding DNA: TGTGCCAGCAGTTGGGGACAGGGATTAAGGGATCAGCCCCAGCATTTT.

This clonotype was seen more than once but under ten times. The chain recombines TRBV29-1 with TRBJ2-3; D is unclear. Germline V gene data show CDR1 as SQVTM and CDR2 as ANQGSEA. The CDR3 loop spans 11 amino acids. Trimming stripped 5 bases from V and 4 bases from J, with 7 bases between. The chain's CDR3 is CSVILADTQYF. The CDR3 nucleotides are TGCAGCGTTATTTTAGCAGATACGCAGTATTTT.

This sequence joins TRBV9 and TRBJ2-7; TRBD2 is a possible D gene (6 bases). The length of the CDR3 is 13 residues. Trimming removed 4 bases at V and 6 bases at J, with 14 bases between. Germline V gives CDR1 SGDLS, CDR2 YYNGEE. The CDR3 is CASSSWGVGEQYF. The CDR3 DNA sequence: TGTGCCAGCAGCTCCTGGGGGGTCGGCGAGCAGTACTTC. Together with reference TRBV9 and TRBJ2-7, the CDR3 gives the full variable domain: DSGVTQTPKHLITATGQRVTLRCSPRSGDLSVYWYQQSLDQGLQFLIQYYNGEERAKGNILERFSAQQFPDLHSELNLSSLELGDSALYFCASSSWGVGEQYFGPGTRLTVT.

J is TRBJ1-1 and V is TRBV5-1; 9 bases map to TRBD1. The CDR3 consists of 13 residues. Germline lookup yields CDR1 SGHRS and CDR2 YFSETQ. Trimming took 3 bases from V and 3 from J; bases not matched to a gene: 0. CDR3 nucleotide sequence: TGCGCCAGCAGCTGGACAGGGGACACTGAAGCTTTCTTT. It codes for CASSWTGDTEAFF.

This clonotype was picked up many times. The chain carries TRBV5-4 and TRBJ2-7; a possible D gene is TRBD1 (7 bases). The germline V gene has CDR1 SGHNT and CDR2 YYREEE (reference sequence). With 1 base removed from V and 2 bases from J, the gap between germline ends came to 13 bases. This CDR3 comprises 15 residues. CDR3 residues: CASSLPQGGAYEQYF. In nucleotides, the CDR3 is TGTGCCAGCAGCTTGCCTCAGGGGGGCGCCTACGAGCAGTACTTC. Full variable domain (outside the CDR3, taken from reference TRBV5-4 and TRBJ2-7): ETGVTQSPTHLIKTRGQQVTLRCSSQSGHNTVSWYQQALGQGPQFIFQYYREEENGRGNFPPRFSGLQFPNYSSELNVNALELDDSALYLCASSLPQGGAYEQYFGPGTRLTVT.

The chain joins TRBV20-1 to TRBJ1-1, with TRBD1 as a possible D gene (6 bases). The V and J ends lost 5 bases and 0 bases respectively, with 19 bases between them. The CDR3 loop spans 16 amino acids. Germline loops: CDR1 DFQATT, CDR2 SNEGSKA (reference sequence). The chain's CDR3 is CSAPPPDRFMNTEAFF. In nucleotides, the CDR3 is TGCAGTGCTCCCCCCCCGGACAGATTTATGAACACTGAAGCTTTCTTT.

This clonotype was counted between two and nine times. The chain joins TRBV29-1 to TRBJ2-3; tentative D call: TRBD2 (5 bases). V lost 4 bases and J 1 base, leaving 6 bases between the germline ends. The CDR3 runs 12 residues. Germline CDR1 and CDR2: SQVTM and ANQGSEA. The CDR3: CSVVSGTDTQYF. CDR3 bases: TGCAGCGTTGTTAGCGGCACAGATACGCAGTATTTT.

The rearrangement joins TRBV24-1 to TRBJ2-3, with 8 bases aligning to TRBD2. This CDR3 contains 16 residues. Trimming took 4 bases from V and 4 from J; bases not matched to a gene: 9. Germline lookup yields CDR1 KGHDR and CDR2 SFDVKD. This chain's CDR3 is CATSDFSGSRADTQYF. The CDR3 coding sequence is TGTGCCACCAGTGACTTCAGCGGGAGCAGGGCAGATACGCAGTATTTT.

This clonotype was detected many times. V usage is TRBV15 and J usage is TRBJ2-4; weak D call: TRBD1 (5 bases). Germline V gene lookup returns CDR1 LNHNV and CDR2 YYDKDF (reference sequence). V was clipped by 6 bases and J by 0 bases, with 15 bases between them. The CDR3 contains 16 residues. CDR3 protein: CATRWGLLGAKNIQYF. The CDR3 DNA reads TGTGCCACCAGATGGGGCCTACTGGGAGCCAAAAACATTCAGTACTTC. Based on the CDR3 plus reference TRBV15 and TRBJ2-4, the full variable domain is DAMVIQNPRYQVTQFGKPVTLSCSQTLNHNVMYWYQQKSSQAPKLLFHYYDKDFNNEADTPDNFQSRRPNTSFCFLDIRSPGLGDTAMYLCATRWGLLGAKNIQYFGAGTRLSVL.

At least ten counts were recorded for this clonotype. The chain recombines TRBV12-3 or TRBV12-4 with TRBJ2-7, with 9 bases matching TRBD1. This CDR3 is built from 15 residues. With V trimmed by 3 bases and J by 3 bases, 6 bases remained unmatched. DNA for the CDR3: TGTGCCAGCAGTTTGGGGACAGGGCCCCTCTACGAGCAGTACTTC. This translates into CASSLGTGPLYEQYF.

This clonotype has a handful of counts. V and J are TRBV29-1 and TRBJ2-1; D could derive from TRBD1 or TRBD2 (5 bases each). The CDR3 sequence is 12 residues long. The V gene lost 7 bases and the J gene lost 4 bases, with 11 bases spanning the gap. Germline V gives CDR1 SQVTM, CDR2 ANQGSEA. The CDR3 sequence is CSAEGHYNEQFF. The CDR3 nucleotides read TGCAGCGCCGAGGGGCATTACAATGAGCAGTTCTTC.

This chain links TRBV12-3 or TRBV12-4 with TRBJ1-5, with D unresolved. The CDR3 spans 12 residues. V lost 1 base to trimming and J lost 11 bases, with 9 bases between them. The CDR3 sequence is CASSLVGTAQHF. CDR3 nucleotide sequence: TGTGCCAGCAGTTTAGTGGGTACAGCCCAGCATTTT.

This sequence joins TRBV18 and TRBJ2-2; the D gene is possibly TRBD1 (6 bases). The CDR3 is 16 amino acids. V was shortened by 2 bases and J by 5 bases, with 15 bases between the two germline ends. CDR1 is KGHSH and CDR2 is LQKENI in the germline V gene. CDR3 loop: CASSPEARGFTGELFF. As DNA, the CDR3 is TGTGCCAGCTCACCAGAAGCCAGGGGATTTACCGGGGAGCTGTTTTTT.

V is TRBV20-1 and J is TRBJ2-1; D might be TRBD2 (7 bases). Germline values: CDR1 DFQATT, CDR2 SNEGSKA (reference sequence). The CDR3 spans 17 residues. Trimming pared 0 bases from V and 0 bases from J, leaving 15 bases between. The CDR3 coding sequence is TGCAGTGCTAGAGATACTCGGGGGGCCATCTCCTACAATGAGCAGTTCTTC. Residues: CSARDTRGAISYNEQFF.

CDR3 sequence: CASSNSGESSYEQYF. CDR3 sequence (DNA): TGTGCCAGTAGTAACTCAGGAGAAAGCTCCTACGAGCAGTACTTC. The V call is TRBV19, the J call TRBJ2-7; D remains unclear. The length of the CDR3 is 15 residues. Between the trimmed V and J ends, which lost 4 bases and 0 bases, there was a span of 13 bases. The germline gives CDR1 LNHDA, CDR2 SQIVND (reference sequence).

This clonotype was seen ten or more times. The gene calls are TRBV6-1 and TRBJ1-1; 7 nucleotides agree with TRBD1. The germline V gene encodes CDR1 MNHNS and CDR2 SASEGT. Trimming cost V 9 bases and J 4 bases; bases outside gene matches: 11. This CDR3 has 14 residues. As DNA, the CDR3 is TGTGCCAGTGGGACTAGACAGGGAGGCACTGAAGCTTTCTTT. Protein sequence: CASGTRQGGTEAFF.